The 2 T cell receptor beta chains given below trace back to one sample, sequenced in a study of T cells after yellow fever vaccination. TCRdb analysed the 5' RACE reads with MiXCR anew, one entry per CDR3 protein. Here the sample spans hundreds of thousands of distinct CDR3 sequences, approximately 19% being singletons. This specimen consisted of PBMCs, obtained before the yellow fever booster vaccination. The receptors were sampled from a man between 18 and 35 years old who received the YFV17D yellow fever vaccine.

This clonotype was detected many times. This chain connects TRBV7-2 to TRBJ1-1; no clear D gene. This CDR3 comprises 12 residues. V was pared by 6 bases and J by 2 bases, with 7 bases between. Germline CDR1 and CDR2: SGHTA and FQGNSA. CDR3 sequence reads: CASRDPNTEAFF. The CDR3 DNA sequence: TGTGCCAGCAGGGATCCAAACACTGAAGCTTTCTTT.

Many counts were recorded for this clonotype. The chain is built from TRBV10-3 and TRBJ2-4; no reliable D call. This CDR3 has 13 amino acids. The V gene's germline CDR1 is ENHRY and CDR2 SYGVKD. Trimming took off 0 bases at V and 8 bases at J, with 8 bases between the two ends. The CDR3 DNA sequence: TGTGCCATCAGTGAGTCGTCAGGATACATTCAGTACTTC. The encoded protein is CAISESSGYIQYF.